The rows below give T cell receptor beta chains drawn from one sample of a study of CD4 and CD8 cells across lung adenocarcinoma regions. TCRdb processed the PCR reads anew with MiXCR; each CDR3 protein has one entry. This table has 7,500 to 8,500 distinct CDR3 sequences, 40% to 45% appearing once. Sequences were obtained from CD4+ T cells from the margin of a lung tumor. All receptors come from a male donor with lung adenocarcinoma. The CD4 and CD8 labels of this study may be unreliable. The CDR3 runs from the conserved cysteine through the conserved F or W. A D gene is named only where the DNA matches it firmly. Clone sizes are given selectively: once, few, many, or a class where the clone is expanded.

V gene	D gene	J gene	clone size	CDR3 DNA	CDR3 protein
TRBV7-2	.	TRBJ2-2	.	TGTGCCAGCAGCTTTAGCGCAGAAGTGAGCACCGGGGCGCAGTTTTTT	CASSFSAEVSTGAQFF
TRBV6-5	.	TRBJ2-1	medium-sized	TGTGCCAGCAGCTCCCTCAGGCGTGAGCAGTTCTTC	CASSSLRREQFF
TRBV10-3	.	TRBJ2-1	few	TGTGCCTCCCGGAGGGCCCGGTCCTACAATGAGCAGTTCTTC	CASRRARSYNEQFF
TRBV6-2/TRBV6-3	TRBD1	TRBJ2-7	.	TGTGCCAGCAGGGGAGACAGGGGCGCGTACAATGAGCAGTACTTC	CASRGDRGAYNEQYF
TRBV9	TRBD1	TRBJ1-1	.	TGTGCCAGCAGCGTAGGCTCGGGGGACAGGGGGTCTTCGGCTTTCTTT	CASSVGSGDRGSSAFF
TRBV27	.	TRBJ2-4	.	TGTGCCAGCAGTTCGGGGCTGGGGGCCAAAAACATGCAGTACTTC	CASSSGLGAKNMQYF
TRBV11-3	.	TRBJ2-3	.	TGTGCCAGCAGCTTAGCCATAGGGAGCACAGATACGCAGTACTTT	CASSLAIGSTDTQYF
TRBV6-1	.	TRBJ2-3	.	TGTGCCAGCAGTGAAAAGTCGGGGATGGGGGCGAAAAATACGCAGTATTTC	CASSEKSGMGAKNTQYF
TRBV6-1	TRBD2	TRBJ2-7	.	TGTGCCAGCGGAGGACTAGCGGGAGATCGTGAGCAGTACTTC	CASGGLAGDREQYF
TRBV6-1	.	TRBJ2-2	.	TGTGCCAGCAGGCTACTACAGGGCACCGGGGAGCTGTTTTTT	CASRLLQGTGELFF
TRBV6-1	TRBD2	TRBJ2-3	.	TGTGCCAGCCACCGACGGGGGGGCGGGGCGCAGTATTTT	CASHRRGGGAQYF
TRBV6-1	.	TRBJ1-5	.	TGTGCCAGCAGTGAAAAAACACCCTATAGCAATCAGCCCCAGCATTTT	CASSEKTPYSNQPQHF
TRBV27	.	TRBJ2-7	large	TGTGCCAGCAGTTTTGGTAGGGGGTACTACGAGCAGTACTTC	CASSFGRGYYEQYF
TRBV4-2	.	TRBJ2-3	.	TGTGCCAGCAGCCAAGTGAATCTTGCTAGCGCCACAGATACGCAGTATTTT	CASSQVNLASATDTQYF
TRBV6-5	.	TRBJ2-1	large	TGTGCCAGCAGTTACTCGAGTTGGTACAGGAGTTACAATGAGCAGTTCTTC	CASSYSSWYRSYNEQFF
TRBV6-5	TRBD2	TRBJ2-1	medium-sized	TGTGCCAGCAGTTACTGGGGACTAGCGGGCTCGAATGAGCAGTTCTTC	CASSYWGLAGSNEQFF
TRBV12-3/TRBV12-4	.	TRBJ1-1	.	TGTGCCAGCACCCTTTCAGGGGCGACTGAAGCTTTCTTT	CASTLSGATEAFF
TRBV12-5	.	TRBJ1-1	many	TGTGCTAGTGGTCACACTCGAACAGGGTTCACTGAAGCTTTCTTT	CASGHTRTGFTEAFF
TRBV4-2	TRBD1	TRBJ1-6	.	TGTGCCAGCAGCCCTACCCTTTCCAGGGGGCGCCGGAATTCACCCCTCCACTTT	CASSPTLSRGRRNSPLHF
TRBV14	.	TRBJ2-5	.	TGTGCCAGCAGCCGGAGCAGTATAGGGACCCAGTACTTC	CASSRSSIGTQYF
TRBV10-1	TRBD2	TRBJ2-1	few	TGCGCCAGCAGTGAGTTCCCTCCGGGACTAGCGGGAGTGGATGAGCAGTTCTTC	CASSEFPPGLAGVDEQFF
TRBV6-6	.	TRBJ2-1	large	TGTGCCACCCGGGTGGGGCCCTACAATGAGCAGTTCTTC	CATRVGPYNEQFF
TRBV6-1	.	TRBJ1-1	many	TGTGCCAGCGAGGGGGTCGGCACTGAAGCTTTCTTT	CASEGVGTEAFF
TRBV7-9	TRBD2	TRBJ2-3	.	TGTGCCAGCAGCCCGTCGGGACTAGCGGGAGATACGCAGTATTTT	CASSPSGLAGDTQYF
TRBV6-1	TRBD1	TRBJ2-2	.	TGTGCCAGCAGCCCCCAGGCCAGGAACACAGGGGCGCTGTTTTTT	CASSPQARNTGALFF
TRBV10-3	.	TRBJ2-3	.	TGTGCCATCAGTGGGGTCAGGGCCAAAGACATTCAGTACTTT	CAISGVRAKDIQYF
TRBV7-8	.	TRBJ2-4	many	TGTGCCAGCAGCTTAGTACAGGGCGCCAAAAACATTCAGTACTTC	CASSLVQGAKNIQYF
TRBV4-1	.	TRBJ1-2	many	TGCGCCAGCAGCCAAGCGGGGAGGGCGGACACCTTC	CASSQAGRADTF
TRBV10-3	TRBD2	TRBJ2-7	few	TGTGCCATCAGAGCAACTAGCGACTACGAGCAGTACTTC	CAIRATSDYEQYF
TRBV27	TRBD1	TRBJ2-1	medium-sized	TGTGCCAGCATCCCTCCGGACAGGTACAATGAGCAGTTCTTC	CASIPPDRYNEQFF
TRBV7-2	.	TRBJ2-1	large	TGTGCCAGCAGCTTAGTATCGACGGCGAAGTGGCAGTTCTTC	CASSLVSTAKWQFF
TRBV30	TRBD2	TRBJ2-7	.	TGTGCCTGGAGTCAGGGCCGGTTAGCGGGATGGTACGAGCAGTACTTC	CAWSQGRLAGWYEQYF
TRBV12-3/TRBV12-4	.	TRBJ2-1	many	TGTGCCAGCAGTTACAACACTGAGCAGTTCTTC	CASSYNTEQFF